The next 26 T cell receptor beta chains were all read from a single sample in a study of blood T cell repertoires in COVID-19. This table comes from immunoSEQ multiplex PCR, and its TCRdb copy is limited to in-frame clones, with some not included. Of fewer than 150,000 clones in the sample, about 85% were seen once. The sample taken for sequencing was peripheral blood. The origin of the receptors is a human donor in a cohort sampled during active COVID-19.

This chain connects TRBV10-3 to TRBJ2-2, with 8 bases matching TRBD2. CDR3 length: 15 residues. The ends lost 8 bases at V and 3 bases at J; junction bases unmatched: 8. Germline-derived CDR1 and CDR2 are ENHRY and SYGVKD. CDR3 sequence (DNA): TGTGCCATCGGCCGCGGACTAGCATACACCGGGGAGCTGTTTTTT. This encodes CAIGRGLAYTGELFF.

V usage is TRBV7-9 and J usage is TRBJ2-7; 7 nucleotides agree with TRBD1. With 0 bases clipped from V and 3 bases from J, the junction kept 2 bases outside the gene matches. Germline values: CDR1 SEHNR, CDR2 FQNEAQ (reference sequence). The CDR3 sequence is 14 residues long. The CDR3 nucleotides are TGTGCCAGCAGCTTAGCGGGACAGTACTACGAGCAGTACTTC. Protein: CASSLAGQYYEQYF. Combining the CDR3 with reference TRBV7-9 and TRBJ2-7 gives the whole variable domain DTGVSQNPRHKITKRGQNVTFRCDPISEHNRLYWYRQTLGQGPEFLTYFQNEAQLEKSRLLSDRFSAERPKGSFSTLEIQRTEQGDSAMYLCASSLAGQYYEQYFGPGTRLTVT.

The chain uses TRBV6-6 and TRBJ2-7; 9 nucleotides line up with TRBD1. The CDR3 sequence is 14 residues long. The J segment lost 7 bases and the V segment lost 2 bases, leaving 6 bases of the junction unmatched. Germline V CDR1 and CDR2: MNHNY, SVGAGI (reference sequence). The CDR3 loop reads CASSYTGGAGEQYV. CDR3 nucleotide sequence: TGTGCCAGCAGTTACACAGGGGGCGCGGGGGAGCAGTACGTC.

The chain carries TRBV4-3 and TRBJ2-3; 9 positions agree with TRBD1. The length of the CDR3 is 15 residues. CDR1 LGHNA and CDR2 YSLEER come from the germline V gene. With V trimmed by 2 bases and J by 5 bases, 5 bases remained unmatched. DNA for the CDR3: TGCGCCAGCAGCCAACGACAGGGGGTGGGAGATACGCAGTATTTT. Translated, it gives CASSQRQGVGDTQYF.

The V and J genes are TRBV2 and TRBJ2-7; weak D call: TRBD1 (5 bases). The germline CDR1 and CDR2 sequences are SNHLY and FYNNEI. V was clipped by 6 bases and J by 3 bases, with 9 bases between them. CDR3 length equals 12 residues. For the CDR3, the DNA is TGTGCCAGCAGCGTACAGGTCTACGAGCAGTACTTC. It yields the protein CASSVQVYEQYF. The entire variable domain, with the rest obtained from reference TRBV2 and TRBJ2-7, is as follows: EPEVTQTPSHQVTQMGQEVILRCVPISNHLYFYWYRQILGQKVEFLVSFYNNEISEKSEIFDDQFSVERPDGSNFTLKIRSTKLEDSAMYFCASSVQVYEQYFGPGTRLTVT.

This clone was recorded only once. The chain is built from TRBV11-3 and TRBJ2-3, with 10 bases aligning to TRBD1. The germline gives CDR1 SGHNT, CDR2 YENEEA. V dropped 5 bases and J dropped 5; count of bases not matched to a gene: 7. The CDR3 contains 15 residues. The CDR3 reads CASSPDRGMRDTQYF. Written as DNA, the CDR3 is TGTGCCAGCAGCCCGGACAGGGGGATGAGAGATACGCAGTATTTT. The full variable domain, completed using reference TRBV11-3 and TRBJ2-3, is EAGVVQSPRYKIIEKKQPVAFWCNPISGHNTLYWYLQNLGQGPELLIRYENEEAVDDSQLPKDRFSAERLKGVDSTLKIQPAELGDSAVYLCASSPDRGMRDTQYFGPGTRLTVL.

J is TRBJ2-1 and V is TRBV9; 9 positions agree with TRBD2. This CDR3 is 17 amino acids long. Germline CDR1 reads SGDLS; CDR2 reads YYNGEE. Unmatched junction bases numbered 14, after V lost 2 bases and J lost 8 bases. The CDR3 region has the DNA TGTGCCAGCAGCGTCGGTAGCGGGAGCCTGCTGGACCATGAGCAGTTCTTC. Translating it yields CASSVGSGSLLDHEQFF.

V is TRBV7-8 and J is TRBJ1-5, with D tentatively TRBD1 (6 bases). There are 15 residues in the CDR3. Germline CDR1 SGHVS, CDR2 FQNEAQ. Trimming cost V 1 base and J 4 bases, with 11 bases left between them. The CDR3 nucleotides are TGTGCCAGCAGCTTAGGAGGGGGTAGAAATCAGCCCCAGCATTTT. Translating gives CASSLGGGRNQPQHF.

The J gene is TRBJ2-1, the V gene TRBV6-5, with 9 bases fitting TRBD1. Trimming took 7 bases from V and 16 from J; bases not matched to a gene: 17. The length of the CDR3 is 14 residues. CDR1 is MNHEY and CDR2 is SVGAGI in the germline V gene. CDR3 nucleotides: TGTGCCAGCATCCTGAGACCGGGACAGGGAAGAAGTTTCTTC. Protein: CASILRPGQGRSFF.

This sequence joins TRBV28 and TRBJ1-5, with TRBD1 as a possible D gene (5 bases). The CDR3 covers 17 residues. Germline V gene data show CDR1 as MDHEN and CDR2 as SYDVKM. Trimming removed 4 bases from V and 3 bases from J, with 19 bases in between. The chain's CDR3 is CASSSPGGLGNNQPQHF. Here the CDR3 DNA reads TGTGCCAGCAGTTCTCCCGGGGGTCTAGGTAACAATCAGCCCCAGCATTTT.

J is TRBJ2-5 and V is TRBV5-6, with D uncertain. Trimming cost V 0 bases and J 5 bases, with 11 bases left between them. CDR3 length: 14 amino acids. From germline, CDR1 is SGHDT and CDR2 YYEEEE. CDR3 bases: TGTGCCAGCAGCTTGGCCGTCGGTAAGGAGACCCAGTACTTC. Translated, it gives CASSLAVGKETQYF. The full variable domain, in which reference TRBV5-6 and TRBJ2-5 provide the parts outside the CDR3, is DAGVTQSPTHLIKTRGQQVTLRCSPKSGHDTVSWYQQALGQGPQFIFQYYEEEERQRGNFPDRFSGHQFPNYSSELNVNALLLGDSALYLCASSLAVGKETQYFGPGTRLLVL.

This clone has a single count. The chain is built from TRBV7-8 and TRBJ1-2; D is possibly TRBD1 (5 bases). Trimming left V 9 bases short and J 2 bases short, with 16 bases between. CDR1 is SGHVS, CDR2 FQNEAQ, per germline. CDR3 length: 14 residues. CDR3 coding DNA: TGTGCCAGTGCGCTTGGCGGGGCGAACTATGGCTACACCTTC. Translation: CASALGGANYGYTF. Combining the CDR3 with reference TRBV7-8 and TRBJ1-2 gives the whole variable domain GAGVSQSPRYKVAKRGQDVALRCDPISGHVSLFWYQQALGQGPEFLTYFQNEAQLDKSGLPSDRFFAERPEGSVSTLKIQRTQQEDSAVYLCASALGGANYGYTFGSGTRLTVV.

V usage is TRBV24-1 and J usage is TRBJ2-2; D ambiguous. Germline loops: CDR1 KGHDR, CDR2 SFDVKD. With 10 bases removed from V and 8 bases from J, the gap between germline ends came to 7 bases. This CDR3 contains 10 residues. The CDR3 sequence is CATPEGELFF. CDR3 DNA sequence: TGTGCCACACCTGAGGGGGAGCTGTTTTTT.

This chain links TRBV13 with TRBJ1-2, with D tentatively TRBD1 (6 bases). The CDR3 has 14 amino acids. The V end lost 6 bases, the J end lost 6 bases, and 17 bases lay between the germline ends. From germline, CDR1 is PRHDT and CDR2 FYEKMQ (reference sequence). Written as DNA, the CDR3 is TGTGCCAGCAGTCCGAGACAGGAGATAAATGGCTACACCTTC. Translated: CASSPRQEINGYTF.

This chain links TRBV6-2 or TRBV6-3 with TRBJ2-1; possible D gene TRBD2, 6 bases. This CDR3 has 15 amino acids. V was cut by 4 bases and J by 2 bases, with 12 bases left in between. Germline CDR1 is MNHEY and CDR2 is SVGEGT. The CDR3 region is CASSLSGVAYNEQFF. In DNA form, the CDR3 reads TGTGCCAGCAGTTTATCGGGAGTCGCCTACAATGAGCAGTTCTTC.

The chain couples TRBV6-5 to TRBJ1-5, with 8 bases that match TRBD1. Germline V CDR1 and CDR2: MNHEY, SVGAGI. J lost 2 bases, V lost 7 bases, and 4 bases had no gene match. The CDR3 runs 14 residues. The CDR3 DNA is TGTGCCAGCAAGCAGACAGGGGGCAATCAGCCCCAGCATTTT. Its translation: CASKQTGGNQPQHF.

The rearrangement uses TRBV2 and TRBJ2-2; perhaps TRBD1 as D (6 bases). Germline V gene data show CDR1 as SNHLY and CDR2 as FYNNEI. The V end lost 5 bases, the J end lost 2 bases, and 12 bases lay between the germline ends. This CDR3 is 15 amino acids long. CDR3 region: CASSNTGFNTGELFF. CDR3 bases: TGTGCCAGCAGTAACACAGGGTTTAACACCGGGGAGCTGTTTTTT.

This clone came up a few times. The chain has TRBV4-1 and TRBJ1-1; no clear D gene. The CDR3 runs to 14 residues. The ends were cut back, 4 bases at V and 2 bases at J, with 11 bases in the middle. CDR1 and CDR2 (germline): MGHRA, YSYEKL. As DNA, the CDR3 is TGCGCCAGCAGCCTCCCCGCTATTAACACTGAAGCTTTCTTT. The encoded protein is CASSLPAINTEAFF.

The rearrangement uses TRBV24-1 and TRBJ2-3, with D maybe TRBD1 (6 bases). The CDR3 runs 16 residues. Germline loops: CDR1 KGHDR, CDR2 SFDVKD. The ends were cut back, 3 bases at V and 3 bases at J, with 15 bases in the middle. CDR3 sequence: CATSDPQGRGTDTQYF. CDR3 coding DNA: TGTGCCACCAGTGATCCCCAGGGGAGAGGGACAGATACGCAGTATTTT.

The chain recombines TRBV15 with TRBJ1-2; no clear D. Trimming removed 0 bases at V and 7 bases at J, with 9 bases between. There are 13 residues in the CDR3. Germline V CDR1 and CDR2: LNHNV, YYDKDF (reference sequence). CDR3 sequence: CATSRDPGSGYTF. The CDR3, as DNA: TGTGCCACCAGCAGAGACCCTGGCTCTGGCTACACCTTC.

CDR3 nucleotide sequence: TGCGCCAGCAGCATAGCCGGGGAGCAGTTCTTC. Protein product: CASSIAGEQFF. This chain links TRBV5-1 with TRBJ2-1, with unresolved D. Trimming took 4 bases from V and 10 from J, leaving 9 bases between them. This CDR3 comprises 11 residues. The germline V gene encodes CDR1 SGHRS and CDR2 YFSETQ. Using reference TRBV5-1 and TRBJ2-1 for the parts outside the CDR3, the full variable domain is KAGVTQTPRYLIKTRGQQVTLSCSPISGHRSVSWYQQTPGQGLQFLFEYFSETQRNKGNFPGRFSGRQFSNSRSEMNVSTLELGDSALYLCASSIAGEQFFGPGTRLTVL.

The chain employs TRBV6-5 and TRBJ2-1; the D is unclear. This CDR3 spans 14 amino acids. CDR1 and CDR2 from the germline V gene are MNHEY and SVGAGI. V was pared by 0 bases and J by 6 bases, with 9 bases between. CDR3 sequence: CASSYSTTSNEQFF. The CDR3 DNA is TGTGCCAGCAGTTACTCAACGACTTCCAATGAGCAGTTCTTC.

The V and J genes are TRBV3-1 (or the pseudogene TRBV3-2) and TRBJ2-7; 9 bases are a match to TRBD1. Unmatched junction bases numbered 9, after V lost 4 bases and J lost 5 bases. This CDR3 spans 15 amino acids. The germline V gene has CDR1 LGHDT and CDR2 YNNKEL (reference sequence). The CDR3 reads CASSPLGQGSHEQYF. The CDR3, as DNA: TGTGCCAGCAGCCCTTTAGGACAGGGGTCCCACGAGCAGTACTTC.

The V and J genes are TRBV10-3 and TRBJ1-5; D gene ambiguous. V was clipped by 10 bases and J by 5 bases, with 18 bases between them. Germline V gene lookup returns CDR1 ENHRY and CDR2 SYGVKD. This CDR3 has 14 residues. In DNA, the CDR3 is TGTGCCACCAAGAGGAGGGCGAGCGATCAGCCCCAGCATTTT. Protein sequence: CATKRRASDQPQHF.

DNA of the CDR3: TGTGCCAGCAGTTACCCAGGGGGAGGCACTGAAGCTTTCTTT. It yields the protein CASSYPGGGTEAFF. The rearrangement joins TRBV6-5 to TRBJ1-1, with 7 positions matching TRBD1. The CDR3 has 14 amino acids. The junction had 4 bases not matched to a gene; V was cut back by 2 bases and J by 4 bases. Germline CDR1 and CDR2: MNHEY and SVGAGI.

V gene TRBV27 combines with J gene TRBJ1-1, with 8 bases lining up with TRBD1. The CDR3 extends over 12 amino acids. CDR1 is MNHEY and CDR2 is SMNVEV in the germline V gene (reference sequence). V shed 5 bases and J 10 bases; nucleotides not matched to a gene: 6. In DNA form, the CDR3 reads TGTGCCAGCAGTCACGACAGGGGCCCAGCTTTCTTT. It is translated as CASSHDRGPAFF.